This entry lists 27 T cell receptor beta chains sequenced from one sample in a study of T cell repertoires in cytomegalovirus infection. From the reads, TCRdb called clonotypes with MiXCR, one entry per CDR3 protein. The table has about 310,000 distinct CDR3 sequences, roughly 16% seen once; the top ten hold 9.5% to 15%. Sequencing was carried out using PBMCs. The source of these receptors is a human donor in good health (CMV status not recorded). Some clones in this sample may be carry-over from other donors' samples.

This clonotype was counted ten times or more. This sequence joins TRBV27 and TRBJ1-4, with D uncertain. V was cut by 5 bases and J by 4 bases, with 14 bases left in between. The CDR3 contains 15 residues. CDR1 is MNHEY and CDR2 is SMNVEV in the germline V gene (reference sequence). Here the CDR3 reads CASSPRTGSNEKLFF. CDR3 DNA: TGTGCCAGCAGTCCGAGGACGGGAAGTAATGAAAAACTGTTTTTT.

The chain has TRBV12-3 or TRBV12-4 and TRBJ2-7, with TRBD1 matching 9 bases. Unmatched junction bases numbered 16, after V lost 6 bases and J lost 4 bases. The CDR3 has 17 residues. Here the CDR3 reads CASSNTPGQGKPYEQYF. The CDR3 coding sequence is TGTGCCAGCAGCAATACACCGGGACAGGGTAAACCATACGAGCAGTACTTC.

The rearrangement uses TRBV28 and TRBJ2-7, with 7 bases aligning to TRBD1. Germline CDR1 reads MDHEN; CDR2 reads SYDVKM. The CDR3 consists of 15 residues. The V gene end was trimmed by 3 bases and the J gene end by 4 bases; junction bases not matched to a gene: 9. Here the CDR3 reads CASSFRGQAPYEQYF. As DNA, the CDR3 is TGTGCCAGCAGTTTTAGGGGGCAGGCGCCTTACGAGCAGTACTTC. The whole variable domain, remainder taken from reference TRBV28 and TRBJ2-7, is DVKVTQSSRYLVKRTGEKVFLECVQDMDHENMFWYRQDPGLGLRLIYFSYDVKMKEKGDIPEGYSVSREKKERFSLILESASTNQTSMYLCASSFRGQAPYEQYFGPGTRLTVT.

This clonotype was picked up a small number of times. The chain joins TRBV12-3 or TRBV12-4 to TRBJ2-2; D not certain. Trimming left V 7 bases short and J 3 bases short, with 6 bases between. The CDR3 extends over 12 amino acids. CDR3 in DNA: TGTGCCAGCATACGGGACACCGGGGAGCTGTTTTTT. Its protein product is CASIRDTGELFF.

This clonotype was picked up a small number of times. The chain joins TRBV19 to TRBJ1-1; D gene uncertain. V shed 0 bases and J shed 5 bases, with 10 bases lying between them. The CDR3 contains 14 residues. CDR1 and CDR2 (germline): LNHDA, SQIVND (reference sequence). The CDR3 DNA sequence: TGTGCCAGTAGTATAGAAGGGCAGTGGACTGAAGCTTTCTTT. It yields the protein CASSIEGQWTEAFF.

The sample holds a few counts of this clonotype. The rearrangement uses TRBV18 and TRBJ2-1; D possibly matches TRBD1 or TRBD2 (6 bases each). CDR1 is KGHSH, CDR2 LQKENI, per germline. The CDR3 runs to 13 residues. Between the trimmed V and J ends, which lost 3 bases and 10 bases, there was a span of 13 bases. CDR3: CASSPPGAHEQFF. Written as DNA, the CDR3 is TGTGCCAGCTCACCTCCGGGGGCCCACGAGCAGTTCTTC.

This clonotype was detected many times. At one boundary the junction diverges from the germline segment, which might be a read error. This chain connects TRBV15 to TRBJ2-3, with 7 bases identical to TRBD1. Germline V gene data show CDR1 as LNHNV and CDR2 as YYDKDF (reference sequence). CDR3 length: 16 residues. The CDR3 reads CATRRGQDSSTDTQYF. CDR3 nucleotide sequence: TGTGCCACCAGAAGAGGACAGGACTCTAGCACAGATACGCAGTATTTT.

The J gene is TRBJ2-1, the V gene TRBV7-6; D possibly matches TRBD1 or TRBD2 (5 bases each). The CDR3 runs to 16 residues. The V gene's germline CDR1 is SGHVS and CDR2 FNYEAQ. V lost 3 bases, J lost 5 bases, and 17 bases lay in between. CDR3 sequence: CASSFTLGELHNEQFF. DNA for the CDR3: TGTGCCAGCAGCTTTACATTAGGGGAGTTGCACAATGAGCAGTTCTTC. The whole variable domain, filled in from reference TRBV7-6 and TRBJ2-1, reads GAGVSQSPRYKVTKRGQDVALRCDPISGHVSLYWYRQALGQGPEFLTYFNYEAQQDKSGLPNDRFSAERPEGSISTLTIQRTEQRDSAMYRCASSFTLGELHNEQFFGPGTRLTVL.

This clonotype was found many times. The chain is built from TRBV7-2 and TRBJ2-1, with TRBD1 identical over 9 bases. Germline loops: CDR1 SGHTA, CDR2 FQGNSA. V lost 1 base, J lost 5 bases, and 6 bases stayed unmatched. CDR3 length: 16 residues. CDR3 sequence: CASSLEGTGINNEQFF. The DNA of the CDR3 is TGTGCCAGCAGCTTAGAGGGGACAGGGATTAACAATGAGCAGTTCTTC.

The chain couples TRBV18 to TRBJ2-2; tentatively, D is TRBD1 (5 bases). From germline, CDR1 is KGHSH and CDR2 LQKENI. The CDR3 is made up of 14 amino acids. Trimming took off 5 bases at V and 4 bases at J, with 11 bases between the two ends. The CDR3, as DNA: TGTGCCAGCTCAACCGACAGAGCCACCGGGGAGCTGTTTTTT. Its protein is CASSTDRATGELFF.

This rearrangement joins TRBV11-2 to TRBJ2-5; 10 bases are shared with TRBD1. V trimming: 6 bases; J trimming: 4 bases; junction bases outside the gene matches: 5. Per the germline V gene, CDR1 is SGHAT and CDR2 is FQNNGV. CDR3 size: 14 residues. The CDR3 is CASSMGQGIETQYF. The CDR3 nucleotides read TGTGCCAGCAGTATGGGACAGGGGATAGAGACCCAGTACTTC.

The rearrangement uses TRBV20-1 and TRBJ2-7, with 7 positions matching TRBD2. Unmatched junction bases numbered 11, after V lost 6 bases and J lost 3 bases. Germline CDR1 is DFQATT and CDR2 is SNEGSKA (reference sequence). This CDR3 is 14 amino acids long. Written as DNA, the CDR3 is TGCAGTGCCCGAACCCCCGGGGGGATCTACGAGCAGTACTTC. This codes for CSARTPGGIYEQYF.

The gene calls are TRBV29-1 and TRBJ1-1; 7 bases fit TRBD1. V was pared by 5 bases and J by 6 bases, with 12 bases of the junction left unmatched. The CDR3 runs 14 residues. The V gene's germline CDR1 is SQVTM and CDR2 ANQGSEA. CDR3 protein: CSVKSTGTRAEAFF. The DNA of the CDR3 is TGCAGCGTTAAGTCGACAGGGACAAGGGCTGAAGCTTTCTTT.

V is TRBV7-8 and J is TRBJ2-7, with 11 bases lining up with TRBD2. This CDR3 is built from 15 residues. V shed 1 base, J shed 5 bases, and the junction held 4 bases outside the gene matches. Per the germline V gene, CDR1 is SGHVS and CDR2 is FQNEAQ. The CDR3 region has the DNA TGTGCCAGCAGCTTAGTACTAGCGGGGGATCACGAGCAGTACTTC. Translating gives CASSLVLAGDHEQYF.

This clonotype appeared a few times. The chain joins TRBV20-1 to TRBJ2-5; 7 bases match TRBD2. The CDR3 runs to 13 residues. Germline loops: CDR1 DFQATT, CDR2 SNEGSKA (reference sequence). The V gene end was trimmed by 0 bases and the J gene end by 11 bases; junction bases not matched to a gene: 9. CDR3 bases: TGCAGTGCTAGAGATTTTACGGGAGGCCGACAGTACTTC. It translates to CSARDFTGGRQYF.

This clonotype occurred many times. V is TRBV28 and J is TRBJ1-5; TRBD1 agrees at 7 bases. The CDR3 spans 16 residues. Unmatched junction bases numbered 13, after V lost 4 bases and J lost 7 bases. Germline assignment: CDR1 MDHEN and CDR2 SYDVKM. The CDR3 DNA follows: TGTGCCAGCAGTTCGGGAGGGGGCAATTCTCGGCAGCCCCAGCATTTT. Protein: CASSSGGGNSRQPQHF.

The table lists this clonotype with many counts. The rearrangement joins TRBV2 to TRBJ1-5, with 10 nucleotides matching TRBD1. The CDR3 consists of 16 residues. Trimming removed 6 bases from V and 2 bases from J; junction bases left unmatched: 7. The germline gives CDR1 SNHLY, CDR2 FYNNEI. The CDR3 coding sequence is TGTGCCAGCAGGGCGACAGGGGGCGGAGGCAATCAGCCCCAGCATTTT. Translating gives CASRATGGGGNQPQHF.

V is TRBV7-2 and J is TRBJ2-1, with 12 bases matching TRBD2. CDR3 length equals 15 residues. Germline V CDR1 and CDR2: SGHTA, FQGNSA. J lost 6 bases, V lost 6 bases, and 6 bases had no gene match. CDR3 protein: CASRPPGLAGNEQFF. For the CDR3, the DNA is TGTGCCAGCAGGCCGCCGGGACTAGCGGGCAATGAGCAGTTCTTC. The variable domain in full, with the rest retrieved from reference TRBV7-2 and TRBJ2-1, is GAGVSQSPSNKVTEKGKDVELRCDPISGHTALYWYRQSLGQGLEFLIYFQGNSAPDKSGLPSDRFSAERTGGSVSTLTIQRTQQEDSAVYLCASRPPGLAGNEQFFGPGTRLTVL.

This clonotype turned up a few times. The rearrangement links TRBV20-1 to TRBJ2-7, with 10 positions matching TRBD1. CDR3 size: 15 residues. The V gene's germline CDR1 is DFQATT and CDR2 SNEGSKA (reference sequence). V lost 6 bases and J lost 6; bases outside the gene matches: 14. CDR3 sequence (DNA): TGCAGTGCGGGAAGACAGGGGGCCGATTCGCTCGAGCAGTACTTC. Protein: CSAGRQGADSLEQYF.

V usage is TRBV6-5 and J usage is TRBJ1-5, with 8 bases identical to TRBD1. Unmatched junction bases numbered 4, after V lost 5 bases and J lost 4 bases. The germline gives CDR1 MNHEY, CDR2 SVGAGI. The CDR3 loop spans 14 amino acids. The CDR3 loop is CASSQDRANQPQHF. The DNA of the CDR3 is TGTGCCAGCAGTCAGGACAGGGCAAATCAGCCCCAGCATTTT.

The chain links TRBV4-1 to TRBJ2-1, with D maybe TRBD2 (7 bases). The V and J ends lost 2 bases and 0 bases respectively, with 17 bases between them. In germline, CDR1 is MGHRA, CDR2 YSYEKL. This CDR3 spans 18 amino acids. CDR3 nucleotides: TGCGCCAGCAGCCAAAACCCCACGAGGGGGGGCTCCTACAATGAGCAGTTCTTC. It encodes CASSQNPTRGGSYNEQFF.

Ten or more counts support this clonotype. The rearrangement joins TRBV7-2 to TRBJ1-1; tentatively, D is TRBD1 (5 bases). Germline V gene data show CDR1 as SGHTA and CDR2 as FQGNSA. Between the trimmed V and J ends, which lost 5 bases and 4 bases, there was a span of 20 bases. This CDR3 spans 16 amino acids. DNA of the CDR3: TGTGCCAGCAGCCCGCATGGCGGGGGAGAGGGCACTGAAGCTTTCTTT. This translates into CASSPHGGGEGTEAFF.

The chain couples TRBV18 to TRBJ1-1; D perhaps matches TRBD1 (5 bases). The CDR3 length is 13 residues. With 1 base removed from V and 4 bases from J, the gap between germline ends came to 7 bases. Germline CDR1 reads KGHSH; CDR2 reads LQKENI. CDR3 sequence (DNA): TGTGCCAGCTCACCACAGGGGATCACTGAAGCTTTCTTT. Its protein is CASSPQGITEAFF.

This clonotype was seen more than once but under ten times. This chain connects TRBV6-5 to TRBJ2-3, with D possibly TRBD2 on 5 matching bases. Germline CDR1 is MNHEY and CDR2 is SVGAGI. Trimming removed 6 bases at V and 1 base at J, with 11 bases between. The CDR3 spans 14 residues. CDR3 DNA sequence: TGTGCCAGCAGCCGCGGACTGGGCACAGATACGCAGTATTTT. Protein: CASSRGLGTDTQYF.

The chain uses TRBV27 and TRBJ1-5; D is unclear. This CDR3 spans 15 amino acids. Trimming removed 5 bases from V and 4 bases from J, with 15 bases in between. Germline V gives CDR1 MNHEY, CDR2 SMNVEV (reference sequence). The CDR3 DNA follows: TGTGCCAGCAGTCTGGACCCCTTTCGGAATCAGCCCCAGCATTTT. Encoded protein: CASSLDPFRNQPQHF.

The chain links TRBV10-3 to TRBJ2-7; D perhaps matches TRBD1 (6 bases). From germline, CDR1 is ENHRY and CDR2 SYGVKD. The V end lost 5 bases, the J end lost 9 bases, and 17 bases lay between the germline ends. CDR3 size: 13 residues. The CDR3 DNA reads as TGTGCCATCAGTCAGGACAGTCTACGGATGCAGTACTTC. It specifies CAISQDSLRMQYF.

This clonotype was seen at least ten times. The chain carries TRBV6-1 and TRBJ2-7, with 7 nucleotides matching TRBD1. CDR3 length equals 16 residues. The J segment lost 3 bases and the V segment lost 5 bases, leaving 13 bases of the junction unmatched. CDR1 is MNHNS and CDR2 is SASEGT in the germline V gene. The CDR3 bases are TGTGCCAGCAGTTTTTGGGGACAGCCAGGGGTCTACGAGCAGTACTTC. Its translation: CASSFWGQPGVYEQYF.